This T cell receptor (beta chain) emerged from a study of CD8 T cells in Susac syndrome. General study findings and limits: Acknowledgment was made by the study that its TCR sequencing and HLA analysis involved a relatively small number of individuals.

With 6 bases removed from V and 5 bases from J, the gap between germline ends came to 10 bases. CDR1 is MNHEY and CDR2 is SMNVEV in the germline V gene (reference sequence). The CDR3 is made up of 12 amino acids. In the multiple sclerosis control group, patients were treatment-naive and had stable or active relapsing-remitting disease. This clonotype was detected once. What it binds is unknown. RNA in amounts of roughly 0.5 to 1 ug was reverse transcribed with random hexamers. TCRdb independently ran MiXCR on the immunoSEQ multiplex PCR reads; one entry per CDR3 protein. The sample has 250,000 to 350,000 distinct CDR3 sequences; around 92% are singletons.

Source material: CD4+ T cells from PBMCs. The receptor was derived from a human donor with multiple sclerosis. The chain is built from TRBV27 and TRBJ1-2; perhaps TRBD1 as D (6 bases). CDR3 protein: CASRTGIYGYTF. CDR3 sequence (DNA): TGTGCCAGCAGAACAGGGATATATGGCTACACCTTC.